The 18 T cell receptor beta chains in this list originate from one sample, sequenced in a study of beta chain features in type 1 diabetes. TCRB transcripts that were expressed got sequenced, as all of the isolated RNA had been reverse transcribed. Method: immunoSEQ multiplex PCR; TCRdb's copy keeps in-frame clones and lacks some. The table includes about 150,000 clones, around 10% detected once. Sequencing used central memory CD4+ T cells from blood. All receptors come from a man between 18 and 35 years old in good health.

A few counts support this clone. V is TRBV27 and J is TRBJ1-3; D is undetermined. This CDR3 has 12 residues. CDR1 and CDR2 from the germline V gene are MNHEY and SMNVEV (reference sequence). V lost 5 bases to trimming and J lost 7 bases, with 9 bases between them. CDR3 region: CASSDRWNTIYF. The CDR3 bases are TGTGCCAGCAGTGATCGGTGGAACACCATATATTTT.

The V call is TRBV10-3, the J call TRBJ2-7, with D unresolved. The germline CDR1 and CDR2 sequences are ENHRY and SYGVKD. The CDR3 runs to 14 residues. V was clipped by 2 bases and J by 0 bases, with 8 bases between them. The CDR3 loop is CAISERQNSYEQYF. CDR3 coding DNA: TGTGCCATCAGTGAGCGGCAGAACTCCTACGAGCAGTACTTC.

This chain links TRBV13 with TRBJ1-2, with TRBD1 matching 10 bases. The CDR3 extends over 15 amino acids. Per germline, CDR1 PRHDT and CDR2 FYEKMQ (reference sequence). V shed 6 bases, J shed 4 bases, and the junction held 8 bases outside the gene matches. CDR3 sequence (DNA): TGTGCCAGCAGATCCCGGGACAGGGGACCCTATGGCTACACCTTC. It is translated as CASRSRDRGPYGYTF.

The chain couples TRBV5-1 to TRBJ1-2; D not resolved. Germline CDR1 reads SGHRS; CDR2 reads YFSETQ. Trimming removed 2 bases from V and 0 bases from J, with 11 bases in between. This CDR3 spans 15 amino acids. This CDR3 is CASSFGQVANYGYTF. As DNA, the CDR3 is TGCGCCAGCAGCTTCGGGCAGGTAGCTAACTATGGCTACACCTTC.

This clone was found a few times. The J gene is TRBJ1-2, the V gene TRBV4-3; 11 bases map to TRBD1. Trimming removed 0 bases from V and 9 bases from J; junction bases left unmatched: 3. This CDR3 spans 14 amino acids. Germline CDR1 and CDR2: LGHNA and YSLEER. The CDR3, as DNA: TGCGCCAGCAGCCAAGAGGGACAGGGGGTGAGCTACACCTTC. Amino acids: CASSQEGQGVSYTF.

V and J are TRBV27 and TRBJ2-2; D may match TRBD1 or TRBD2 (5 bases each). With 3 bases removed from V and 11 bases from J, the gap between germline ends came to 22 bases. The CDR3 loop spans 16 amino acids. Per germline, CDR1 MNHEY and CDR2 SMNVEV (reference sequence). The DNA of the CDR3 is TGTGCCAGCAGTTTGGGGGAAGGATTGGTCCGGCGAGAGCTGTTTTTT. Amino acid sequence: CASSLGEGLVRRELFF.

Notes on this clone: This sample includes further DNA sequences coding for the same CDR3. The chain employs TRBV7-2 and TRBJ1-2; D gene unclear. The CDR3 is 11 residues long. Germline V gives CDR1 SGHTA, CDR2 FQGNSA. V was trimmed by 5 bases and J by 0 bases, leaving 1 base between them. The chain's CDR3 is CASSANYGYTF. The CDR3 nucleotides are TGTGCCAGCAGCGCTAACTATGGCTACACCTTC.

Turning to this clone: A junction boundary mismatches the germline segment, possibly from a read error. V and J are TRBV29-1 and TRBJ1-2; no clear D gene. The CDR3 is made up of 13 amino acids. Germline V gene lookup returns CDR1 SQVTM and CDR2 ANQGSEA. The CDR3 bases are TGCATCGTTGAAGAGTCGGCACCTCATGGCTACACCTTC. It yields the protein CIVEESAPHGYTF.

V gene TRBV28 combines with J gene TRBJ1-1; possible D gene TRBD1, 5 bases. The CDR3 length is 12 residues. Trimming shortened V by 6 bases and J by 3 bases, and 8 bases separated the two germline ends. Germline-derived CDR1 and CDR2 are MDHEN and SYDVKM. CDR3 residues: CASSIRDTEAFF. The CDR3 bases are TGTGCCAGCAGCATCAGGGACACTGAAGCTTTCTTT.

V is TRBV18 and J is TRBJ1-1, with 7 bases that match TRBD1. CDR1 is KGHSH and CDR2 is LQKENI in the germline V gene. The CDR3 extends over 15 amino acids. Trimming cost V 2 bases and J 1 base; bases outside gene matches: 4. The CDR3 sequence: CASSPGTAKNTEAFF. CDR3 DNA sequence: TGTGCCAGCTCACCAGGGACAGCGAAGAACACTGAAGCTTTCTTT.

J is TRBJ1-2 and V is TRBV30; D perhaps matches TRBD1 (6 bases). Looked up from germline, CDR1 is GTSNPN and CDR2 is SVGIG (reference sequence). Trimming cost V 5 bases and J 0 bases, with 13 bases left between them. The CDR3 covers 14 residues. As DNA, the CDR3 is TGTGCCTGGCGAACGACAGGAGCTAACTATGGCTACACCTTC. Protein product: CAWRTTGANYGYTF.

This chain connects TRBV10-2 to TRBJ1-5; D remains ambiguous. The CDR3 has 10 amino acids. CDR1 and CDR2 from the germline V gene are WSHSY and SAAADI. V lost 6 bases to trimming and J lost 5 bases, with 2 bases between them. For the CDR3, the DNA is TGCGCCAGCAGCGATCAGCCCCAGCATTTT. Residues: CASSDQPQHF.

The gene calls are TRBV7-2 and TRBJ2-3, with D hard to call. The germline gives CDR1 SGHTA, CDR2 FQGNSA. This CDR3 spans 12 amino acids. V was clipped by 5 bases and J by 11 bases, with 14 bases between them. CDR3 in amino acids: CASSPTTNGQYF. CDR3 DNA: TGTGCCAGCAGCCCTACCACCAATGGGCAGTATTTT.

This chain links TRBV29-1 with TRBJ2-1; D is possibly TRBD1 (6 bases). The germline V gene has CDR1 SQVTM and CDR2 ANQGSEA. CDR3 length: 12 amino acids. Trimming removed 7 bases at V and 3 bases at J, with 10 bases between. The CDR3 region has the DNA TGCAGCGGGACAGAGCTCTACAATGAGCAGTTCTTC. Protein product: CSGTELYNEQFF.

This clone has more than one count but fewer than ten. The V call is TRBV27, the J call TRBJ2-5, with D possibly TRBD2 on 7 matching bases. V lost 5 bases, J lost 5 bases, and 15 bases lay in between. The length of the CDR3 is 14 residues. Germline assignment: CDR1 MNHEY and CDR2 SMNVEV (reference sequence). This CDR3 reads CASSKKQGGETQYF. The CDR3 DNA reads TGTGCCAGCAGTAAGAAACAGGGAGGGGAGACCCAGTACTTC.

This clone has more than one count but fewer than ten. The chain has TRBV7-3 and TRBJ2-7; a weak D match, TRBD2 (6 bases). The V gene's germline CDR1 is SGHTA and CDR2 FQGTGA. This CDR3 is 15 amino acids long. The V end lost 7 bases, the J end lost 0 bases, and 16 bases lay between the germline ends. In nucleotides, the CDR3 is TGTGCCAGCAAGGCCGCCGCTAGCGTCTCCTACGAGCAGTACTTC. Translation gives CASKAAASVSYEQYF. Supplemented by reference TRBV7-3 and TRBJ2-7, the full variable domain reads GAGVSQTPSNKVTEKGKYVELRCDPISGHTALYWYRQSLGQGPEFLIYFQGTGAADDSGLPNDRFFAVRPEGSVSTLKIQRTERGDSAVYLCASKAAASVSYEQYFGPGTRLTVT.

The chain links TRBV14 to TRBJ1-2; a possible D gene is TRBD1 (5 bases). With 4 bases removed from V and 1 base from J, the gap between germline ends came to 10 bases. The germline gives CDR1 SGHDN, CDR2 FVKESK. This CDR3 is 14 amino acids long. The CDR3 region is CASSPFGGNYGYTF. For the CDR3, the DNA is TGTGCCAGCAGCCCGTTCGGGGGTAACTATGGCTACACCTTC.

The sample holds a few counts of this clone. The V gene is TRBV7-2, the J gene TRBJ1-4; 8 bases are shared with TRBD1. Germline CDR1 reads SGHTA; CDR2 reads FQGNSA. The ends lost 3 bases at V and 7 bases at J; junction bases unmatched: 7. This CDR3 has 15 residues. CDR3 coding DNA: TGTGCCAGCAGCTTTGACAGGGGTCATGGTGAAAAACTGTTTTTT. This translates into CASSFDRGHGEKLFF.